The rows below give T cell receptor beta chains drawn from one sample of a study of beta chain features in type 1 diabetes. Clones were sequenced by immunoSEQ multiplex PCR, and TCRdb holds only the in-frame ones, with some missing. The repertoire consists of 450,000 to 600,000 clones, with around 28% occurring once and the leading ten covering around 0.065%. Material: naive CD4+ T cells from blood. The receptors here all came from a man aged 18 to 29 in good health. CDR3s include the opening cysteine and the closing phenylalanine or tryptophan. The order of the fields is V gene, J gene, D gene, clone size, CDR3 protein, CDR3 DNA. A D gene is named only where the DNA matches it firmly. The listing skips clone size in some rows; elsewhere it reads once, few, many or a size class.

>TRBV14|TRBJ2-7|NA|NA
CASSQDLSGGPYEQYF
TGTGCCAGCAGCCAAGATCTTAGCGGAGGGCCCTACGAGCAGTACTTC
>TRBV6-5|TRBJ2-7|NA|NA
CASGEQYF
TGTGCCAGCGGCGAGCAGTACTTC
>TRBV15|TRBJ2-1|TRBD2|few
CATSPRIAGVAEQFF
TGTGCCACCAGCCCCCGAATAGCGGGAGTAGCCGAGCAGTTCTTC
>TRBV11-2|TRBJ2-7|NA|NA
CASSLDGPDYEQYF
TGTGCCAGCAGCTTAGATGGGCCCGACTACGAGCAGTACTTC
>TRBV5-4|TRBJ2-3|NA|NA
CASSLFGPPDTQYF
TGTGCCAGCAGCTTGTTTGGGCCCCCGGATACGCAGTATTTT
>TRBV7-2|TRBJ1-5|TRBD1|few
CASGQGEAQPQHF
TGTGCCAGCGGACAGGGCGAGGCTCAGCCCCAGCATTTT
>TRBV7-2|TRBJ2-3|NA|few
CASSWRTGTDTQYF
TGTGCCAGCAGTTGGCGTACGGGCACAGATACGCAGTATTTT
>TRBV6-1|TRBJ1-1|NA|NA
CASSEWGKAIF
TGTGCCAGCAGTGAATGGGGTAAGGCGATCTTT
>TRBV28|TRBJ2-7|TRBD1|once
CASTGGPYEQYF
TGTGCCAGCACAGGGGGCCCCTACGAGCAGTACTTC
>TRBV4-3|TRBJ2-1|TRBD1|NA
CASSQVLGQGGVNEQFF
TGCGCCAGCAGCCAAGTTCTAGGACAGGGGGGAGTGAATGAGCAGTTCTTC
>TRBV5-1|TRBJ2-5|TRBD1|NA
CASSRWTGQETQYF
TGCGCCAGCAGTCGGTGGACAGGACAAGAGACCCAGTACTTC
>TRBV11-2|TRBJ2-1|NA|NA
CASRRWNEQFF
TGTGCCAGCCGTCGATGGAATGAGCAGTTCTTC
>TRBV5-1|TRBJ2-1|NA|few
CASSFGTGQEQFF
TGCGCCAGCAGCTTCGGGACGGGGCAAGAGCAGTTCTTC
>TRBV7-6|TRBJ2-7|NA|NA
CASSLREGNYEQYF
TGTGCCAGCAGCTTAAGAGAGGGTAACTACGAGCAGTACTTC
>TRBV7-3|TRBJ2-1|TRBD2|few
CASSPGASGSVYEQFF
TGTGCCAGCAGCCCCGGGGCTAGCGGGAGCGTCTATGAGCAGTTCTTC
>TRBV7-2|TRBJ2-3|NA|NA
CASSLAGSTDTQYF
TGTGCCAGCAGCTTAGCAGGAAGCACAGATACGCAGTATTTT
>TRBV9|TRBJ2-7|TRBD2|NA
CASSVDAREGYEQYF
TGTGCCAGCAGCGTAGATGCCCGGGAGGGCTACGAGCAGTACTTC
>TRBV30|TRBJ2-1|NA|NA
CAWSQGEGREQFF
TGTGCCTGGAGCCAGGGTGAGGGTAGGGAGCAGTTCTTC
>TRBV30|TRBJ2-2|NA|NA
CAWSRSGTTGELFF
TGTGCCTGGAGTCGAAGTGGGACCACCGGGGAGCTGTTTTTT
>TRBV7-3|TRBJ1-2|NA|NA
CASSLTGRTPGGYTF
TGTGCCAGCAGCTTAACAGGCCGGACACCGGGGGGCTACACCTTC
>TRBV29-1|TRBJ2-7|NA|few
CSVGHGTYEQYF
TGCAGCGTCGGACACGGTACCTACGAGCAGTACTTC
>TRBV5-1|TRBJ1-1|NA|NA
CASSSSSMNTEAFF
TGCGCCAGCAGCTCCTCCTCTATGAACACTGAAGCTTTCTTT
>TRBV7-2|TRBJ2-1|NA|NA
CASSLGRWAYNEQFF
TGTGCCAGCAGCTTAGGGCGGTGGGCCTACAATGAGCAGTTCTTC
>TRBV10-3|TRBJ2-7|NA|few
CAISESDYEQYF
TGTGCCATCAGTGAGTCTGACTACGAGCAGTACTTC
>TRBV7-2|TRBJ2-3|NA|NA
CASSLGRPTDTQYF
TGTGCCAGCAGCTTAGGCAGGCCCACAGATACGCAGTATTTT
>TRBV6-5|TRBJ1-2|NA|NA
CASSSVSGYGYTF
TGTGCCAGCTCGTCCGTATCCGGCTATGGCTACACCTTC
>TRBV30|TRBJ1-1|NA|NA
CAWMARSNTEAFF
TGTGCCTGGATGGCGAGATCTAACACTGAAGCTTTCTTT
>TRBV30|TRBJ2-7|TRBD2|NA
CAAARGLALEQYF
TGTGCCGCAGCCCGGGGACTAGCGCTCGAGCAGTACTTC
>TRBV7-9|TRBJ2-3|NA|few
CASSSHGGPDTDTQYF
TGTGCCAGCAGCTCTCACGGGGGGCCGGACACAGATACGCAGTATTTT
>TRBV2|TRBJ2-3|NA|few
CASSEQGRTDTQYF
TGTGCCAGCAGTGAACAGGGTCGAACAGATACGCAGTATTTT
>TRBV11-2|TRBJ2-1|NA|NA
CASSSYRDQIFF
TGTGCCAGCAGCTCGTACCGGGACCAGATTTTCTTC
>TRBV9|TRBJ2-3|NA|NA
CASSVEAGEVTQYF
TGTGCCAGCAGCGTAGAGGCCGGGGAGGTTACGCAGTATTTT